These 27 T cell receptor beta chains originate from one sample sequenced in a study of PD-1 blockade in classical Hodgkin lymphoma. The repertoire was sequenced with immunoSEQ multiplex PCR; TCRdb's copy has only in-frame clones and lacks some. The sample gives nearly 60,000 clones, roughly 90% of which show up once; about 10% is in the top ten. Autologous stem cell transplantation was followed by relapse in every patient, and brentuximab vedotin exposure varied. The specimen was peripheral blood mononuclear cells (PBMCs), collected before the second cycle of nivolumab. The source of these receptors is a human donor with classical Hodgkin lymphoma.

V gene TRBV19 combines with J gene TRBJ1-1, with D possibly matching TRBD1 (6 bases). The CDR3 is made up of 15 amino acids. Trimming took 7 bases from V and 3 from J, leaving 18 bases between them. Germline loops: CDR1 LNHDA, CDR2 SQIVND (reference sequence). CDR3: CASNALGGWDTEAFF. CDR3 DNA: TGTGCCAGTAACGCGCTCGGGGGCTGGGACACTGAAGCTTTCTTT.

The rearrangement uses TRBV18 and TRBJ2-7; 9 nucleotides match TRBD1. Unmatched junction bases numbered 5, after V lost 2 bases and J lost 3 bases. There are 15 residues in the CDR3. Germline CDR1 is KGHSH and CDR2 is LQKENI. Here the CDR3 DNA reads TGTGCCAGCTCACCAGCCGGACAGGGGCTCTACGAGCAGTACTTC. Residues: CASSPAGQGLYEQYF.

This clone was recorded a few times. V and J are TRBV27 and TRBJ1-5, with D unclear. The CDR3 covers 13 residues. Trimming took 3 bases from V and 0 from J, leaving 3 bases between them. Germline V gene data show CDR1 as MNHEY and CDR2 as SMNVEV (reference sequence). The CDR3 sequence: CASSLGSNQPQHF. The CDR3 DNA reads TGTGCCAGCAGTTTGGGTAGCAATCAGCCCCAGCATTTT.

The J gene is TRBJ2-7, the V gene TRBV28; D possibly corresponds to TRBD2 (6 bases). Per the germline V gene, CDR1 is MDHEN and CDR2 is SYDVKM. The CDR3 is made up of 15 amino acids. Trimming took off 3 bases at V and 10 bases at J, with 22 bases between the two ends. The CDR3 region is CASSLTMGGGGGQYF. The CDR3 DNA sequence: TGTGCCAGCAGTTTGACAATGGGTGGGGGAGGAGGACAGTACTTC.

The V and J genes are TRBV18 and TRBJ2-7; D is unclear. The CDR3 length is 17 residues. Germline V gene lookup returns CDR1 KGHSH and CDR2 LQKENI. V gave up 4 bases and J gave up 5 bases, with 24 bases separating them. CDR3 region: CASSQSRSVAALHEQYF. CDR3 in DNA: TGTGCCAGCTCACAATCCCGTTCGGTGGCAGCCCTCCACGAGCAGTACTTC.

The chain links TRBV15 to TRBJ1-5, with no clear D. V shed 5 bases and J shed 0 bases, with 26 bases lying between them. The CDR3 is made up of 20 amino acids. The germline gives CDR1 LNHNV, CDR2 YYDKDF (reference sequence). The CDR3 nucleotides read TGTGCCACCAGCGGATTCGGGCCGCGCTCGGTGTACTATAGCAATCAGCCCCAGCATTTT. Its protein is CATSGFGPRSVYYSNQPQHF.

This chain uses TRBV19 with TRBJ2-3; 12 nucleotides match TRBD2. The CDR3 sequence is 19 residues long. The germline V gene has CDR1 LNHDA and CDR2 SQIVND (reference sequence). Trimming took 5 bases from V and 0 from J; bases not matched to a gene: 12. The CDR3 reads CASSVASGRAWGSTDTQYF. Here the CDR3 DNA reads TGTGCCAGTAGTGTCGCTAGCGGGAGGGCCTGGGGGAGCACAGATACGCAGTATTTT.

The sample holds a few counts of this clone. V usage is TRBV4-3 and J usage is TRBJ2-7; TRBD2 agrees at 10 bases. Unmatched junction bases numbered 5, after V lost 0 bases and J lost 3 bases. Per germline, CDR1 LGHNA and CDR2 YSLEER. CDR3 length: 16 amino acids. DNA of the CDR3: TGCGCCAGCAGCCAAGATCCGGGACTAGCGTACTACGAGCAGTACTTC. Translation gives CASSQDPGLAYYEQYF.

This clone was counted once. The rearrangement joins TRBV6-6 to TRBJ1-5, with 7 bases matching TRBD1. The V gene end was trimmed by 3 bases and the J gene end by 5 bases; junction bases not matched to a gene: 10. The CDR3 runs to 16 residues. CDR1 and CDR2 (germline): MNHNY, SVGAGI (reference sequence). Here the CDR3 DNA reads TGTGCCAGCAGTTATATGACAGGGCCCGGCGATCAGCCCCAGCATTTT. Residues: CASSYMTGPGDQPQHF.

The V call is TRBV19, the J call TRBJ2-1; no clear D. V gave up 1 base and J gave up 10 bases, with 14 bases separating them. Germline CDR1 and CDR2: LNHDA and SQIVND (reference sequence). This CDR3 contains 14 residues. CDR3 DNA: TGTGCCAGTAGTATAGCCCTCGGGCGCGAGGAGCAGTTCTTC. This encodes CASSIALGREEQFF.

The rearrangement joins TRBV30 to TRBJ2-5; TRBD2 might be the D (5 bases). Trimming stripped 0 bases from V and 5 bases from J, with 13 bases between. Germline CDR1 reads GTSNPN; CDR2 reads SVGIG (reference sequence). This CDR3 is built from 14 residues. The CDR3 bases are TGTGCCTGGAGTGTTTGGTTAACGGGGGAGACCCAGTACTTC. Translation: CAWSVWLTGETQYF. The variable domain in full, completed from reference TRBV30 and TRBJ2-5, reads SQTIHQWPATLVQPVGSPLSLECTVEGTSNPNLYWYRQAAGRGLQLLFYSVGIGQISSEVPQNLSASRPQDRQFILSSKKLLLSDSGFYLCAWSVWLTGETQYFGPGTRLLVL.

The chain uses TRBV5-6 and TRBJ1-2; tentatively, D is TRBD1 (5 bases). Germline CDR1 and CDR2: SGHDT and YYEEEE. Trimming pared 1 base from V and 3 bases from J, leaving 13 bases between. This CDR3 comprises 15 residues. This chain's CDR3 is CASSLFLFRDYGYTF. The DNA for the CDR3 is TGTGCCAGCAGCTTGTTTCTTTTCAGGGACTATGGCTACACCTTC.

The DNA for the CDR3 is TGTGCCAGCAGCTTAGTTCCGGAATTCATGAACACTGAAGCTTTCTTT. Its protein is CASSLVPEFMNTEAFF. This rearrangement joins TRBV7-3 to TRBJ1-1, with D unclear. The germline V gene has CDR1 SGHTA and CDR2 FQGTGA. This CDR3 is 16 amino acids long. Trimming took 2 bases from V and 0 from J, leaving 13 bases between them.

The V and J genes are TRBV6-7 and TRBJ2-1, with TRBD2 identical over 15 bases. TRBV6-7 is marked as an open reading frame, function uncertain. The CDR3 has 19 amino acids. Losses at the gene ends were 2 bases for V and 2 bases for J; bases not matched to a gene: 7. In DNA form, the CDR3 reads TGTGCCAGCAGTTACAATGGACTAGCGGGAGGGCCAACCTACAATGAGCAGTTCTTC. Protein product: CASSYNGLAGGPTYNEQFF.

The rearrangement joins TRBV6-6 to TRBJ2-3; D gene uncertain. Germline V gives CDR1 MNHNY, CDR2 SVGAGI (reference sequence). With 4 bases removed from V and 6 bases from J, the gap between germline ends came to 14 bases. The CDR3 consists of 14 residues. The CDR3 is CASSSLGRLDTQYF. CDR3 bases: TGTGCCAGCAGTTCCCTTGGCAGGCTTGATACGCAGTATTTT.

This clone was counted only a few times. The CDR3 nucleotides are TGTGCCAGCAGCTTAGACGGGCCACTGGACGAGCAGTACTTC. As protein: CASSLDGPLDEQYF. The genes are TRBV11-1 and TRBJ2-7; D remains unclear. Trimming pared 1 base from V and 5 bases from J, leaving 12 bases between. The CDR3 spans 14 residues. CDR1 SGHAT and CDR2 FQDESV come from the germline V gene (reference sequence).

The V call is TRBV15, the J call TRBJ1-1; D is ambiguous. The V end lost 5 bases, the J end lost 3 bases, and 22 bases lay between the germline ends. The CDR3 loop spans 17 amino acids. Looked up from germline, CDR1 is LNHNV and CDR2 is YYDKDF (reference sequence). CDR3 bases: TGTGCCACCAGCCGACGGTTCTATATGAATTTTCACACTGAAGCTTTCTTT. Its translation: CATSRRFYMNFHTEAFF.

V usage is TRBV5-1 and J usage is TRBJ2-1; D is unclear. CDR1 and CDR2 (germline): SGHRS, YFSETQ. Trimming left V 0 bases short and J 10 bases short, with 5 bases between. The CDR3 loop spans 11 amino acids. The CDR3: CASSLDREQFF. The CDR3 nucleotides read TGCGCCAGCAGCTTGGACAGAGAGCAGTTCTTC.

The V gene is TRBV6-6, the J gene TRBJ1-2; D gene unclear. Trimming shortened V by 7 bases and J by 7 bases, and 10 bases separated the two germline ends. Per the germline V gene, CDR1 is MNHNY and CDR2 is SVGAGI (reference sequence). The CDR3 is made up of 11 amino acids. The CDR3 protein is CASTLGVGYTF. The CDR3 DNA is TGTGCCAGCACCCTCGGGGTTGGCTACACCTTC.

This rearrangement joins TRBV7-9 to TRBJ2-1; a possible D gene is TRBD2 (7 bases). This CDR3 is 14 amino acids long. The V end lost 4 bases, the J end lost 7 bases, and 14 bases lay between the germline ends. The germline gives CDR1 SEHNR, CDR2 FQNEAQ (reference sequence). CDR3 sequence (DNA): TGTGCCAGCAGCTCCATAGGGGGGGTGAATGAGCAGTTCTTC. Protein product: CASSSIGGVNEQFF.

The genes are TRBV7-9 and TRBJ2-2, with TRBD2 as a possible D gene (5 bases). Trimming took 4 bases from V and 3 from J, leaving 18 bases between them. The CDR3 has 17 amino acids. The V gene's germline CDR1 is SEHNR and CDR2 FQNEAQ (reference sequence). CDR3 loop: CASSYNLTGFDTGELFF. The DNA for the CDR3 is TGTGCCAGCAGCTATAATCTGACGGGATTTGACACCGGGGAGCTGTTTTTT.

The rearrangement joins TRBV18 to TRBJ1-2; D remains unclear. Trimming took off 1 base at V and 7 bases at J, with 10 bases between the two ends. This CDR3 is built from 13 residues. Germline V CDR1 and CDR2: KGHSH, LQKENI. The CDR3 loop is CASSPLPEAGYTF. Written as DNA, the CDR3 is TGTGCCAGCTCACCACTCCCGGAGGCTGGCTACACCTTC.

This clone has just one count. The CDR3 DNA reads as TGTGCCAGCAGACGCTCTAGCGGCTACGAGCAGTACTTC. Translated: CASRRSSGYEQYF. The chain carries TRBV5-8 and TRBJ2-7; 7 bases are a match to TRBD2. CDR1 and CDR2 (germline): SGHTS, YDEGEE. This CDR3 contains 13 residues. V shed 5 bases, J shed 3 bases, and the junction held 5 bases outside the gene matches.

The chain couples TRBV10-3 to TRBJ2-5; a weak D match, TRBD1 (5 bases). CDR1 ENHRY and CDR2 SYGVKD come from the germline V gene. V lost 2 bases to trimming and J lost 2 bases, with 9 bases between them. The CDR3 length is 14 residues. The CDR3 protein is CAISETGVQETQYF. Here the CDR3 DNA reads TGTGCCATCAGTGAGACAGGAGTACAAGAGACCCAGTACTTC.

CDR3 protein: CASSVRLAGGAEQFF. The DNA of the CDR3 is TGTGCCAGCAGCGTCCGACTAGCGGGAGGGGCTGAGCAGTTCTTC. This rearrangement joins TRBV7-7 to TRBJ2-1, with TRBD2 matching over 14 bases. After removal of 5 bases from V and 9 bases from J, the junction contained 6 bases not matched to a gene. Germline values: CDR1 SSHAT, CDR2 FNYEAQ (reference sequence). This CDR3 is built from 15 residues.

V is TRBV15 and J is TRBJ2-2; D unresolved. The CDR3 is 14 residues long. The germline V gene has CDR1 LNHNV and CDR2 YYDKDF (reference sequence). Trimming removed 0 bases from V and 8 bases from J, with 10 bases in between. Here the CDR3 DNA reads TGTGCCACCAGCAGAGATTCCCCCGATGGGGAGCTGTTTTTT. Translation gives CATSRDSPDGELFF.

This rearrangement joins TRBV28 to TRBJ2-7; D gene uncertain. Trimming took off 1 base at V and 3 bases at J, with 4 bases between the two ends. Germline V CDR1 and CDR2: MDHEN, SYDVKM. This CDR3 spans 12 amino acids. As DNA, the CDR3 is TGTGCCAGCAGTTTATCGCTCTACGAGCAGTACTTC. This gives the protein CASSLSLYEQYF.